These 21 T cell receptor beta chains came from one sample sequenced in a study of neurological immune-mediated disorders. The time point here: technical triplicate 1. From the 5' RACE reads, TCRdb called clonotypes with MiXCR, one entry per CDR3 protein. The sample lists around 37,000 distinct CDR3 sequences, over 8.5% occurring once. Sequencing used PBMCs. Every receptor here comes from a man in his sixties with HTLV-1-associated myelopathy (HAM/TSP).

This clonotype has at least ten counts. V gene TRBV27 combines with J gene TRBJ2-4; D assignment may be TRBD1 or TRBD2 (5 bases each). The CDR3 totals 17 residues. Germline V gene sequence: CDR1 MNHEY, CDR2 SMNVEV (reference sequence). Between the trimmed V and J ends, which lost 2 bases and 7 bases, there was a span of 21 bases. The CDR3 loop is CASSLVPPGRPRNIQYF. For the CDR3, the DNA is TGTGCCAGCAGTTTAGTGCCACCGGGACGGCCACGGAACATTCAGTACTTC.

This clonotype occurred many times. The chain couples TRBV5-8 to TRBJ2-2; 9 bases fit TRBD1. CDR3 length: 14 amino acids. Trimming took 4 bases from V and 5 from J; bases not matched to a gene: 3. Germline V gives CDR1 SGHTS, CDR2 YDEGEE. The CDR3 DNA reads TGTGCCAGCAGCCTACAGGGGGCGACCGGGGAGCTGTTTTTT. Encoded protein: CASSLQGATGELFF.

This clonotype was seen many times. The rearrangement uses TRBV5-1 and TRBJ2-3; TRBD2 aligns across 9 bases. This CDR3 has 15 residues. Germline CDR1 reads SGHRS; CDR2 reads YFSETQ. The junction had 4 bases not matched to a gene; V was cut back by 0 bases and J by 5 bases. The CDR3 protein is CASSLAATSGDTQYF. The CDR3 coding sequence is TGCGCCAGCAGCTTGGCTGCGACTAGCGGAGATACGCAGTATTTT.

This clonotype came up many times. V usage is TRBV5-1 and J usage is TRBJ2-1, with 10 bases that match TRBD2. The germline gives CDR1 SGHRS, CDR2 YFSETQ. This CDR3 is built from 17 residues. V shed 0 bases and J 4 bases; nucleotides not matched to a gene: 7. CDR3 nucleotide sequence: TGCGCCAGCAGCTTGGCCCACGGACTAGCGGATTACAATGAGCAGTTCTTC. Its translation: CASSLAHGLADYNEQFF.

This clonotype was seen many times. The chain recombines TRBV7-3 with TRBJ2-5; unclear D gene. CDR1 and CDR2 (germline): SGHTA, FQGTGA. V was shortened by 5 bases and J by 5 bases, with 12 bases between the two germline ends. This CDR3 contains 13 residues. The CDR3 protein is CASSQRPGETQYF. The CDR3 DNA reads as TGTGCCAGCAGCCAGCGACCCGGGGAGACCCAGTACTTC.

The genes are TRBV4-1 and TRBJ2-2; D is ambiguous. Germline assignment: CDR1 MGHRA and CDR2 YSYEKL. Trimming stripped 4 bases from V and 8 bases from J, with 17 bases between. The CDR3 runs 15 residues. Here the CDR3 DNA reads TGCGCCAGCAGCCCACACCCGGCAGGCGCGGGGGAGCTGTTTTTT. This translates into CASSPHPAGAGELFF.

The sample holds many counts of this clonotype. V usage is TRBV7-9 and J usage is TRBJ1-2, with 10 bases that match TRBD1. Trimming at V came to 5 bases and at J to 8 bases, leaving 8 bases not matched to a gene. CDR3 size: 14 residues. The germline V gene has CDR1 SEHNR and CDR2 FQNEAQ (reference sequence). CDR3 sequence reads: CASSPGQGGRGYTF. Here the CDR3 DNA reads TGTGCCAGCAGCCCCGGACAGGGGGGTCGAGGCTACACCTTC.

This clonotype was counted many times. For the CDR3, the DNA is TGTGCCAGCAGTTTGGTTGGCAATCAGCCCCAGCATTTT. Protein sequence: CASSLVGNQPQHF. The J gene is TRBJ1-5, the V gene TRBV12-3 or TRBV12-4; D gene unclear. V lost 3 bases and J 2 bases, leaving 5 bases between the germline ends. This CDR3 is built from 13 residues.

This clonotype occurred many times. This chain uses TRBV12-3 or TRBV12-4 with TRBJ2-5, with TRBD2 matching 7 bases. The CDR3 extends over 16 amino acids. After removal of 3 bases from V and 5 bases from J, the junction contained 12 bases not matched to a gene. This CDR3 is CASSFGGGSVGETQYF. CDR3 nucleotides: TGTGCCAGCAGTTTCGGTGGCGGGAGTGTCGGGGAGACCCAGTACTTC.

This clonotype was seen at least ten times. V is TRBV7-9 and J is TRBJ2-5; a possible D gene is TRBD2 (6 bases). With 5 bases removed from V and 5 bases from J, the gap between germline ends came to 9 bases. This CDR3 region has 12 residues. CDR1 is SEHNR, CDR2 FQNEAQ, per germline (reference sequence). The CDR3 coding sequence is TGTGCCAGCAGCACCGGAGGGGAGACCCAGTACTTC. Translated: CASSTGGETQYF. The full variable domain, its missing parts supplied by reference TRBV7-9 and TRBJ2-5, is DTGVSQNPRHKITKRGQNVTFRCDPISEHNRLYWYRQTLGQGPEFLTYFQNEAQLEKSRLLSDRFSAERPKGSFSTLEIQRTEQGDSAMYLCASSTGGETQYFGPGTRLLVL.

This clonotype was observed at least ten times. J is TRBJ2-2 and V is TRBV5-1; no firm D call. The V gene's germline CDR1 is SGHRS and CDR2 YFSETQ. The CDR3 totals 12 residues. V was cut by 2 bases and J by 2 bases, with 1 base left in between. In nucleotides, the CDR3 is TGCGCCAGCAGCTTTAACACCGGGGAGCTGTTTTTT. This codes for CASSFNTGELFF.

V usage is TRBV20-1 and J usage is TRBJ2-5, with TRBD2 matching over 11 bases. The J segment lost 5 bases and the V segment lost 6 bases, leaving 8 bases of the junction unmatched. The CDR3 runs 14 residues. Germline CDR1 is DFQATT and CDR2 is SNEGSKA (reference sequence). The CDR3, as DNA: TGCAGTGCCCGGGGGGCTAGCGGGGGGGAGACCCAGTACTTC. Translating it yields CSARGASGGETQYF.

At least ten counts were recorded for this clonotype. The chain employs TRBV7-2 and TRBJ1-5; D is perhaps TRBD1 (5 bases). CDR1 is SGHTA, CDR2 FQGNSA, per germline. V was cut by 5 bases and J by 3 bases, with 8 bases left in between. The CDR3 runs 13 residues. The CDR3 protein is CASSRQNNQPQHF. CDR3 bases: TGTGCCAGCAGCAGACAGAACAATCAGCCCCAGCATTTT.

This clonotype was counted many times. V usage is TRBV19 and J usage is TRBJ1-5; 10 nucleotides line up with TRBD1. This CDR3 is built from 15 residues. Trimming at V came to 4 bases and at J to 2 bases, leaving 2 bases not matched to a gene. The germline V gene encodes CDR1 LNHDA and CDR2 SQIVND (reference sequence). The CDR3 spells CASSKGTGGNQPQHF. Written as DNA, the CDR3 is TGTGCCAGTAGTAAAGGGACAGGGGGCAATCAGCCCCAGCATTTT. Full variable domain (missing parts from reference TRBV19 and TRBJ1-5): DGGITQSPKYLFRKEGQNVTLSCEQNLNHDAMYWYRQDPGQGLRLIYYSQIVNDFQKGDIAEGYSVSREKKESFPLTVTSAQKNPTAFYLCASSKGTGGNQPQHFGDGTRLSIL.

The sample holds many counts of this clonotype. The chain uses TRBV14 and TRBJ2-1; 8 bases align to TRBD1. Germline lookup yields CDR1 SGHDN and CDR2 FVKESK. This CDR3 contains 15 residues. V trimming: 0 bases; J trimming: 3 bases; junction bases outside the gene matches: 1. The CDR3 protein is CASSQEGTGYNEQFF. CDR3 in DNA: TGTGCCAGCAGCCAAGAGGGGACAGGCTACAATGAGCAGTTCTTC.

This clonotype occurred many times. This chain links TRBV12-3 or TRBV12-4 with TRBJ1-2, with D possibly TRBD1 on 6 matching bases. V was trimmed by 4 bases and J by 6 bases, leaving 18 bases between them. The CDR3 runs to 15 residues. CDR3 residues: CASSSSGQTRHGYTF. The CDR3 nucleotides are TGTGCCAGCAGTTCATCTGGACAGACTAGACATGGCTACACCTTC.

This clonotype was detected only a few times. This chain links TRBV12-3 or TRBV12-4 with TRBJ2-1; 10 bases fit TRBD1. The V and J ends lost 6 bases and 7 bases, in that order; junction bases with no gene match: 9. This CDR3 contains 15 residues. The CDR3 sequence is CASSSGQGGRNEQFF. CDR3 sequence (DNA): TGTGCCAGCAGCTCCGGACAGGGGGGAAGGAATGAGCAGTTCTTC.

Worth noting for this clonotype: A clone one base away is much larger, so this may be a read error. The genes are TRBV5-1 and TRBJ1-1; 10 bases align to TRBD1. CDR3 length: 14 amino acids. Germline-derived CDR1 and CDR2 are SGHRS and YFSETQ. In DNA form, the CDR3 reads TGCGCCAACAGCGACAGGGGGCGGAGGACTGAAGCTTTCTTT. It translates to CANSDRGRRTEAFF.

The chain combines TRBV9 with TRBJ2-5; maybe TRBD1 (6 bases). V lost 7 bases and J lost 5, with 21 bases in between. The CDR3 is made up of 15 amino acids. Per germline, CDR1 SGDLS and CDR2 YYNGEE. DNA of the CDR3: TGTGCCAGCTTAGCCCCCCAGACAGGCCATGAGACCCAGTACTTC. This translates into CASLAPQTGHETQYF.

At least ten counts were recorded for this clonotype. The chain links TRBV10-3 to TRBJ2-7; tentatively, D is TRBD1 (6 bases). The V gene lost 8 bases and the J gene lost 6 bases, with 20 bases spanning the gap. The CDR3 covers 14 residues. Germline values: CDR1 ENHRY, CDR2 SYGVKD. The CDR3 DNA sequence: TGTGCCATCGGCGGGTCGCAGGGGAGCGCCGAGCAGTACTTC. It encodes CAIGGSQGSAEQYF.

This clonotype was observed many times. Here the CDR3 reads CASTDPRQGSQETQYF. CDR3 sequence (DNA): TGTGCCAGCACCGACCCCAGACAGGGGAGCCAAGAGACCCAGTACTTC. V usage is TRBV7-9 and J usage is TRBJ2-5; 8 bases agree with TRBD1. Trimming cost V 7 bases and J 1 base; bases outside gene matches: 11. CDR1 is SEHNR, CDR2 FQNEAQ, per germline (reference sequence). The length of the CDR3 is 16 residues.